What follows is one T cell receptor beta chain and its context. The entry originates in a study of shared clonotypes between healthy human individuals. Germline assignment: CDR1 SGHRS and CDR2 YFSETQ. The CDR3 is made up of 17 amino acids. The V gene end was trimmed by 3 bases and the J gene end by 2 bases; junction bases not matched to a gene: 6. The assay was immunoSEQ multiplex PCR, and TCRdb's table has in-frame clones only and misses some. The table shows about 1.5 million clones, with around 97% occurring only once. V usage is TRBV5-1 and J usage is TRBJ2-5; 14 positions agree with TRBD2. Sequenced material: naive CD4+ T cells sorted from blood. Subset noted: CD45RA+ positively selected. The source of this sequence is a man between 25 and 39 years old in good health. As DNA, the CDR3 is TGCGCCAGCAGCTGGGGACTAGCGGGAGTGGGGCAAGAGACCCAGTACTTC. It yields the protein CASSWGLAGVGQETQYF.